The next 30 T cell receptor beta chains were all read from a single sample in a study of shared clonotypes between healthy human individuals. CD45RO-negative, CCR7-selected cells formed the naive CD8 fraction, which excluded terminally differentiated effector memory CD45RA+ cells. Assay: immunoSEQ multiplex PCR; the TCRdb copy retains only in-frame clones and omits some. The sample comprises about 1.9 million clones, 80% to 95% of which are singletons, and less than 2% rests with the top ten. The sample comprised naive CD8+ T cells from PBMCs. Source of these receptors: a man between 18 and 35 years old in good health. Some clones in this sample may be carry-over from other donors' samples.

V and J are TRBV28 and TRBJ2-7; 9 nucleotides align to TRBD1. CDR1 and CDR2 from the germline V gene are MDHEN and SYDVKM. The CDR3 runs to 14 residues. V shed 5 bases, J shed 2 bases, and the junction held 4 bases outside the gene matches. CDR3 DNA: TGTGCCAGCAGTGGGACAGGGTCCACCTACGAGCAGTACTTC. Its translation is CASSGTGSTYEQYF.

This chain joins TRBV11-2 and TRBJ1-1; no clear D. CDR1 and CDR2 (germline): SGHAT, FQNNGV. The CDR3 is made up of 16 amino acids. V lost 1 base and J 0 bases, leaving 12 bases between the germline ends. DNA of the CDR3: TGTGCCAGCAGCTTAGCCGGCCAATGGCTGAACACTGAAGCTTTCTTT. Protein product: CASSLAGQWLNTEAFF.

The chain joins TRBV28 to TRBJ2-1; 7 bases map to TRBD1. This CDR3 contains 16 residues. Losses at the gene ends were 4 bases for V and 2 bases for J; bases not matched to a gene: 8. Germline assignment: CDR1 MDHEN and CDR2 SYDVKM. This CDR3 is CASSYGTDGTYNEQFF. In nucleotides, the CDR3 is TGTGCCAGCAGTTATGGGACAGACGGCACCTACAATGAGCAGTTCTTC.

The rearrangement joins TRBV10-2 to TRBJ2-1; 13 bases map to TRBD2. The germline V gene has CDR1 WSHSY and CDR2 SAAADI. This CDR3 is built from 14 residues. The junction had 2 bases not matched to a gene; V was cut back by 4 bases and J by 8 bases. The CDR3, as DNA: TGCGCCAGCAGTGGGACTAGCGGGAGCTATGAGCAGTTCTTC. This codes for CASSGTSGSYEQFF.

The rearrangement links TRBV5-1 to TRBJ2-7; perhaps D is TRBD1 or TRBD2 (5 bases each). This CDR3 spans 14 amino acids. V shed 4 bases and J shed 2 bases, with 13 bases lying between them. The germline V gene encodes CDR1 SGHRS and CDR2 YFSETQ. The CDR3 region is CASSLWDGAYEQYF. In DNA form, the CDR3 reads TGCGCCAGCAGCCTTTGGGACGGTGCCTACGAGCAGTACTTC.

CDR3 residues: CASSPRDSLYTEAFF. CDR3 DNA sequence: TGTGCCAGCAGCCCCCGGGACAGTCTATACACTGAAGCTTTCTTT. The chain recombines TRBV7-9 with TRBJ1-1, with 7 positions matching TRBD1. CDR3 length equals 15 residues. Germline V gives CDR1 SEHNR, CDR2 FQNEAQ (reference sequence). J lost 3 bases, V lost 5 bases, and 9 bases had no gene match.

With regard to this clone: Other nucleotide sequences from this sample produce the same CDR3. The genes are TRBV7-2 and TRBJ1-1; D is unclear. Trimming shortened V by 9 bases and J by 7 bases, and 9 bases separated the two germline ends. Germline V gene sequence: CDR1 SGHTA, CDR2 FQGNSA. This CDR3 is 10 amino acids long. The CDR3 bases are TGTGCCAGTAGCCCCTTTGAAGCTTTCTTT. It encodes CASSPFEAFF.

The chain's CDR3 is CASSLMGIGNQPQHF. The CDR3 DNA is TGTGCCAGCAGTTTGATGGGAATCGGCAATCAGCCCCAGCATTTT. The chain carries TRBV27 and TRBJ1-5; D ambiguous. Germline V lookup: CDR1 MNHEY, CDR2 SMNVEV (reference sequence). The V end lost 3 bases, the J end lost 2 bases, and 11 bases lay between the germline ends. The CDR3 is 15 residues long.

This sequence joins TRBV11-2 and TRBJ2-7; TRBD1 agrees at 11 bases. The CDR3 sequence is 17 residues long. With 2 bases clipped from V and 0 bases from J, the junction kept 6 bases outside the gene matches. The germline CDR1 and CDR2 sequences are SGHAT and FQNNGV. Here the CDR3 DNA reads TGTGCCAGCAGCTTACCTCGGACAGGGGGCTACTCCTACGAGCAGTACTTC. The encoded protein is CASSLPRTGGYSYEQYF.

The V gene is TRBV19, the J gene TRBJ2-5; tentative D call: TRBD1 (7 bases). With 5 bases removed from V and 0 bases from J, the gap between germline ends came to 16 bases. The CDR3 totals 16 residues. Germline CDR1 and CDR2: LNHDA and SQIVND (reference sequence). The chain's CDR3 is CASSGGTEGNQETQYF. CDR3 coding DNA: TGTGCCAGTAGTGGGGGGACAGAGGGGAACCAAGAGACCCAGTACTTC. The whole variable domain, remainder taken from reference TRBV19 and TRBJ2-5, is DGGITQSPKYLFRKEGQNVTLSCEQNLNHDAMYWYRQDPGQGLRLIYYSQIVNDFQKGDIAEGYSVSREKKESFPLTVTSAQKNPTAFYLCASSGGTEGNQETQYFGPGTRLLVL.

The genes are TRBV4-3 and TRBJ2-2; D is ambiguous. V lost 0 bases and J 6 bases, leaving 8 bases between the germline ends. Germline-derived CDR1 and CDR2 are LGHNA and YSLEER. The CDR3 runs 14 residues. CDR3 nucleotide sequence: TGCGCCAGCAGCCAAGAAGCAGGTCCCGGGGAGCTGTTTTTT. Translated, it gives CASSQEAGPGELFF.

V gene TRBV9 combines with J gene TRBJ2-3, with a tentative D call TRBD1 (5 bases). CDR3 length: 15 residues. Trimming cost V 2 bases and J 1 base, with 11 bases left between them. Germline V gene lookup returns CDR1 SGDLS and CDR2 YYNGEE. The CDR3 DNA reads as TGTGCCAGCAGCGTTGAAGGGGATGGCACAGATACGCAGTATTTT. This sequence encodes CASSVEGDGTDTQYF.

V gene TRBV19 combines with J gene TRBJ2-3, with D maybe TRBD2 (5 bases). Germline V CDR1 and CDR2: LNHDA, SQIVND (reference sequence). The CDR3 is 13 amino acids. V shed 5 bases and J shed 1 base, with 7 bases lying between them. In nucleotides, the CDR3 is TGTGCCAGTAGTCCAGCGGGCACAGATACGCAGTATTTT. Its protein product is CASSPAGTDTQYF.

The CDR3 DNA follows: TGTGCCAGCAGTTACACTCAGGGACAGCCCTACGAGCAGTACTTC. Protein product: CASSYTQGQPYEQYF. The genes are TRBV6-6 and TRBJ2-7, with TRBD1 identical over 7 bases. V lost 2 bases and J lost 2; bases outside the gene matches: 6. The germline gives CDR1 MNHNY, CDR2 SVGAGI (reference sequence). The CDR3 is 15 amino acids.

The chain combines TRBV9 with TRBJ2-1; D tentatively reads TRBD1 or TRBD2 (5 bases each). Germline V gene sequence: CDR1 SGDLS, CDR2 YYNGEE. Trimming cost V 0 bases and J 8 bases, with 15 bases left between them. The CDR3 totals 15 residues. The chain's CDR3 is CASSVAQGRNDEQFF. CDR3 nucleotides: TGTGCCAGCAGCGTAGCGCAGGGACGGAACGATGAGCAGTTCTTC.

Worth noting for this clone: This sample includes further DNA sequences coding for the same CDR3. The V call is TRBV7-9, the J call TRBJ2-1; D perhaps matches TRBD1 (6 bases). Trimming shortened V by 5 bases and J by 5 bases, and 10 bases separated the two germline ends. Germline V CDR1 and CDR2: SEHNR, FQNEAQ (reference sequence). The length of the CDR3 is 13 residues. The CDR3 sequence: CASSLQGNNEQFF. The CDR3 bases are TGTGCCAGCAGCCTACAGGGTAACAATGAGCAGTTCTTC.

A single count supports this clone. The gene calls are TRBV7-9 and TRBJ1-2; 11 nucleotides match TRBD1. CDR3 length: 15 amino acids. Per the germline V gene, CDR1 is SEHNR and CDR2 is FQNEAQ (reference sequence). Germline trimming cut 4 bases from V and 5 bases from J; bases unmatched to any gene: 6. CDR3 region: CASSSGQGAEYGYTF. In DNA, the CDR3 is TGTGCCAGCAGCTCAGGACAGGGGGCGGAGTATGGCTACACCTTC.

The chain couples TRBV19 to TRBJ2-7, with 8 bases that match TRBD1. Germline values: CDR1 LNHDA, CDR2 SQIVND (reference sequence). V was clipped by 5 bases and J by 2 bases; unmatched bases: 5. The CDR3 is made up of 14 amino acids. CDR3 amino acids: CASSAPDRAYEQYF. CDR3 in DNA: TGTGCCAGTAGTGCTCCGGACAGGGCCTACGAGCAGTACTTC.

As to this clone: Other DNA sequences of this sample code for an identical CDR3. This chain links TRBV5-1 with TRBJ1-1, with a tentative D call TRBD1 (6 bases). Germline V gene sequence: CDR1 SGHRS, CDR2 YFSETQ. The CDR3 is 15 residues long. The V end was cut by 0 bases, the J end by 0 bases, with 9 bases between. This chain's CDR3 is CASSLDGGLNTEAFF. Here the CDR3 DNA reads TGCGCCAGCAGCTTGGACGGGGGCCTGAACACTGAAGCTTTCTTT.

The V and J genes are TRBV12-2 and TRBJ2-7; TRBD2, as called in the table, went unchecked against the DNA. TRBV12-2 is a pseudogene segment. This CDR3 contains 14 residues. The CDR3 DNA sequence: TGTGCAAGTCGCTTCCCCGGGGGGCTCTACGAGCAGTACTTC. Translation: CASRFPGGLYEQYF.

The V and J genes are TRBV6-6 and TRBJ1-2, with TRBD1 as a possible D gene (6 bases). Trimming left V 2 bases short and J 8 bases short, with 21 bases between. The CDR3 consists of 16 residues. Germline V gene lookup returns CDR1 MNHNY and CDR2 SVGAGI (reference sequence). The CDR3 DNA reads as TGTGCCAGCAGTTACCAATTGCCCGGACAGCTGGAGGGCTACACCTTC. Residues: CASSYQLPGQLEGYTF.

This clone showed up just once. The CDR3 loop reads CASSQGQASGNTIYF. CDR3 coding DNA: TGCGCCAGCAGCCAAGGCCAGGCCTCTGGAAACACCATATATTTT. The V and J genes are TRBV4-1 and TRBJ1-3; no firm D call. V lost 1 base to trimming and J lost 0 bases, with 7 bases between them. This CDR3 is 15 amino acids long. Germline V gene lookup returns CDR1 MGHRA and CDR2 YSYEKL.

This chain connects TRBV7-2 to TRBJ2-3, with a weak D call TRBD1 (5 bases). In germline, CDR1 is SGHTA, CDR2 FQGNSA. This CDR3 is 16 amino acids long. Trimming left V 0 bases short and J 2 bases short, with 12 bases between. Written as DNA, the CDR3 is TGTGCCAGCAGCTTAGCGAAACAGGCCTTCACAGATACGCAGTATTTT. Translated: CASSLAKQAFTDTQYF.

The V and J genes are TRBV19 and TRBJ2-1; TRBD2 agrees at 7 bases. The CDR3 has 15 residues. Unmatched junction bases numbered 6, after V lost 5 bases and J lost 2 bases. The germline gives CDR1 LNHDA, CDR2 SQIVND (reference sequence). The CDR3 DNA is TGTGCCAGTAGTCCGGGGAGGGCCACCTACAATGAGCAGTTCTTC. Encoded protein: CASSPGRATYNEQFF.

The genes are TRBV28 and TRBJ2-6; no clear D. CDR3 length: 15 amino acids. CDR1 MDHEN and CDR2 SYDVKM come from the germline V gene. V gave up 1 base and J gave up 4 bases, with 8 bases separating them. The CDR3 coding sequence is TGTGCCAGCAGTTTATCGGTTCTCGGGGCCAACGTCCTGACTTTC. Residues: CASSLSVLGANVLTF.

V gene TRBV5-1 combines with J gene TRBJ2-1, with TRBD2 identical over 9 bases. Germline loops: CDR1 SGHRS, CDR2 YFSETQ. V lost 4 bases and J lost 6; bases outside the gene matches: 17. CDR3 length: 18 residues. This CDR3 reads CASSQHGGGAGGSNEQFF. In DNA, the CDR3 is TGCGCCAGCAGCCAGCATGGTGGTGGAGCGGGAGGATCCAATGAGCAGTTCTTC.

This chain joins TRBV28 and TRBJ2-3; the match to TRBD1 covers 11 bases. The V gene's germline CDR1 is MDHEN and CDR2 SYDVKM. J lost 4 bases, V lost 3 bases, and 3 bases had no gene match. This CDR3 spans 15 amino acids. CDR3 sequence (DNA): TGTGCCAGCAGTTTCGGGGGACAGGGGGCAGATACGCAGTATTTT. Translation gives CASSFGGQGADTQYF.

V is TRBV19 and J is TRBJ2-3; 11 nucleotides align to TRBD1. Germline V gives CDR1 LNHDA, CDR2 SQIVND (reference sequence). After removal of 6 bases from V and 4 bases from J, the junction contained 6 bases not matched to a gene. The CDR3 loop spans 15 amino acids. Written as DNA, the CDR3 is TGTGCCAGTAGGGACAGGGGGCGAGGGGCAGATACGCAGTATTTT. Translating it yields CASRDRGRGADTQYF.

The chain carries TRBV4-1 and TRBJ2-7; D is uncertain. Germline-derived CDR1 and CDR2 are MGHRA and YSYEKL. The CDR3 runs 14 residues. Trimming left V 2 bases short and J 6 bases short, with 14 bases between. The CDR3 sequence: CASSQIGPGFEQYF. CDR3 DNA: TGCGCCAGCAGCCAAATAGGGCCGGGTTTCGAGCAGTACTTC.

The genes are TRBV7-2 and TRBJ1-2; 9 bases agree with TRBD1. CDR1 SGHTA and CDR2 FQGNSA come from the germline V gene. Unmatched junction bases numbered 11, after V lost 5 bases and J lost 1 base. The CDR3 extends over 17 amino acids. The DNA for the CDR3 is TGTGCCAGCAGCAAACTGGGACAGGGTGTTTTTAACTATGGCTACACCTTC. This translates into CASSKLGQGVFNYGYTF.